This TCR beta chain emerged from a study of cytomegalovirus exposure and HLA in healthy donors. Study background: For the approximately 400 genotyped donors, roughly 81% fell within the Caucasian-associated ancestry cluster.

Healthy bone marrow donors made up the donors. Vbeta (60) and Jbeta (13) primers were used in the PCR. Measured with immunoSEQ multiplex PCR; TCRdb has only the in-frame clones, and not every one. The sample lists approximately 150,000 clones, roughly 79% seen once, with roughly 1.3% in the top ten. Germline CDR1 MNHNS, CDR2 SASEGT. The CDR3 loop spans 15 amino acids. V lost 7 bases and J 0 bases, leaving 13 bases between the germline ends. About this clone: Its antigen is currently unknown.

Study-wide results and caveats: Most subjects had HLA-A and HLA-B alleles reportedly predicted accurately by TCR beta sequences. Excluded were some V segments that proved indistinguishable, including TRBV6-2 and TRBV6-3.

Sequences were obtained from PBMCs. The TCR sequence derives from a woman aged 45-65 years in good health and CMV-seronegative. V usage is TRBV6-1 and J usage is TRBJ1-3; a weak D match, TRBD1 (5 bases). The CDR3 here is CASTRGTSSGNTIYF. Written as DNA, the CDR3 is TGTGCCAGCACGCGGGGGACGAGCTCTGGAAACACCATATATTTT.